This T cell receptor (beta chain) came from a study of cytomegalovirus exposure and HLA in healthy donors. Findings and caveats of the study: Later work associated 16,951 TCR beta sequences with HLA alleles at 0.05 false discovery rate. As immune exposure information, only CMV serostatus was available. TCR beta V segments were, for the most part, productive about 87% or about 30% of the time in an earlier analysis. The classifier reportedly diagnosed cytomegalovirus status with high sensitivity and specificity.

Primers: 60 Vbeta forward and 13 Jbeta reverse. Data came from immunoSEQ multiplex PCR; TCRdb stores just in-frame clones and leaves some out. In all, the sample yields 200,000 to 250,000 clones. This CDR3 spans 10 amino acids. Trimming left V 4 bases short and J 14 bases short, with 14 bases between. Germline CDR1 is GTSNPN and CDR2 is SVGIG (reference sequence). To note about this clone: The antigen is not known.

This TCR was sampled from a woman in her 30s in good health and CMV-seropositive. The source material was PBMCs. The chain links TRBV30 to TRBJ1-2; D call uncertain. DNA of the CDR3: TGTGCCTGGATTACTCACCGATTGACCTTC. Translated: CAWITHRLTF.